This TCR beta chain originates from a study of T-cell reconstitution after alpha-beta-depleted transplantation in children. This clonotype was picked up many times. The antigen is undetermined. Germline V gene data show CDR1 as SGHRS and CDR2 as YFSETQ. The CDR3 has 17 residues. Losses at the gene ends were 3 bases for V and 4 bases for J; bases not matched to a gene: 14. Study observations and caveats: After transplant, high TCRbeta diversity at day 60 in some patients arose from surviving recipient T cells and thymic progenitors. Reportedly, only several hundred clones from non-depleted graft cells drove alpha-beta T-cell counts at about two months. It was newly produced T cells that mostly accounted for T-cell counts and diversity one year after transplant.

Library preparation (for TCRbeta) was performed with unique molecular identifiers. Via MiXCR, TCRdb re-called the PCR reads, giving one row per CDR3 protein. Among about 830,000 distinct CDR3 sequences listed, 15% to 20% were seen once. The source of this sequence is a male patient younger than 18 who had a stem cell transplant for acute lymphoblastic leukemia, so the T cells may come from the graft donor. Here the sequenced sample was PBMCs, mostly from graft donor cells, taken 360 days after TCRalphabeta/CD19-depleted stem cell transplant. V is TRBV5-1 and J is TRBJ2-7; TRBD1 aligns across 9 bases. CDR3 DNA: TGCGCCAGCAGCTCCAACCCCCCCCGGGACAGGGTGTACGAGCAGTACTTC. Protein product: CASSSNPPRDRVYEQYF.